Ten or more counts support the clone carrying this TCR beta chain. What it binds is not known. This sample is drawn from a study of prognosis after radiotherapy for stage I lung cancer. Turning to the study itself: In this cohort, no one received concurrent therapy with stereotactic body radiotherapy. Study-wide findings and caveats: Some patients went on to develop distant metastases. Their Shannon entropy after stereotactic body radiation therapy was lower, and its change from baseline was also lower.

The V and J ends lost 2 bases and 7 bases respectively, with 6 bases between them. This CDR3 comprises 12 residues. The germline V gene has CDR1 LGHDT and CDR2 YNNKEL (reference sequence). From genomic DNA, TCR beta CDR3 was amplified by two-round multiplex PCR. Primers specific to each TRBV and TRBJ gene drove first-round PCR. TCRdb called the multiplex PCR reads again in MiXCR, with one record for every CDR3 protein. The sample has about 22,000 distinct CDR3 sequences, 35% to 45% seen once. Sequencing was performed on PBMCs, taken before or after stereotactic body radiation therapy (not recorded which). The chain employs TRBV3-1 and TRBJ2-1; D unclear. The origin of this receptor is a donor over 45 with non-small cell lung cancer. CDR3 coding DNA: TGTGCCAGCAGCCAAAGGGTGAATGAGCAGTTCTTC. Translated, it gives CASSQRVNEQFF.